A selection of T cell receptor beta chains follows, all from one sample in a study of beta chain features in type 1 diabetes. Here immunoSEQ multiplex PCR was the method, and the copy in TCRdb shows in-frame clones only, minus some. The sample comprises roughly 100,000 clones, about 26% of which are singletons, and 0.5% to 0.6% rests with the top ten. The sequenced material came from central memory CD4+ T cells from blood. Receptor source: a woman between 18 and 30 years old with type 1 diabetes. CDR3s include the opening cysteine and the closing phenylalanine or tryptophan. The order of the fields is clone size, V gene, D gene, J gene, CDR3 protein, CDR3 DNA. The D gene is left open where the match is weak. Expanded clones are given a class, and other clones once, few, many or no size at all.

.	TRBV29-1	.	TRBJ1-2	CSVDRGTEIHTF	TGCAGCGTTGACCGGGGGACGGAGATCCACACCTTC
few	TRBV18	TRBD1	TRBJ1-2	CASSPGTDYGYTF	TGTGCCAGCTCACCCGGGACAGACTATGGCTACACCTTC
.	TRBV10-3	.	TRBJ2-5	CAISGGGRETQYF	TGTGCCATCAGTGGAGGGGGTAGAGAGACCCAGTACTTC
.	TRBV28	.	TRBJ2-4	CASSPGGLRGNIQYF	TGTGCCAGCAGCCCGGGCGGGTTACGAGGAAACATTCAGTACTTC
few	TRBV4-2	.	TRBJ2-7	CASSQGDNIGSYEQYF	TGTGCCAGCAGCCAAGGCGACAATATCGGCTCCTACGAGCAGTACTTC
.	TRBV5-6	TRBD2	TRBJ2-7	CASSLNTGTTNEQYF	TGTGCCAGCAGCTTAAATACCGGGACTACTAACGAGCAGTACTTC
.	TRBV5-1	.	TRBJ1-4	CASSSGRERANEKLFF	TGCGCCAGCAGCTCGGGCAGGGAGCGGGCTAATGAAAAACTGTTTTTT
.	TRBV29-1	TRBD2	TRBJ2-1	CSVEVASGRWPLQYEQFF	TGCAGCGTTGAAGTAGCTAGCGGGAGGTGGCCTCTACAGTATGAGCAGTTCTTC
.	TRBV4-2	.	TRBJ1-4	CASSQDLRERNEKLFF	TGTGCCAGCAGCCAAGATTTGAGAGAACGTAATGAAAAACTGTTTTTT
.	TRBV5-1	.	TRBJ2-7	CASSFGGRAYEQYF	TGCGCCAGCAGCTTCGGAGGTAGGGCCTACGAGCAGTACTTC
.	TRBV5-1	.	TRBJ2-5	CASSLGGGETQYF	TGCGCCAGCAGCTTGGGGGGCGGAGAGACCCAGTACTTC
.	TRBV4-1	TRBD2	TRBJ2-1	CASSGLGLAGGPSSYNEQFF	TGCGCCAGCAGCGGATTGGGACTAGCGGGAGGGCCTTCGTCCTACAATGAGCAGTTCTTC
few	TRBV6-1	TRBD2	TRBJ2-1	CASSEGLAAYNEQFF	TGTGCCAGCAGTGAAGGACTAGCGGCTTACAATGAGCAGTTCTTC
few	TRBV23-1	TRBD2	TRBJ2-3	CASSQDGTRVYF	TGCGCCAGCAGTCAGGATGGGACTAGAGTGTATTTT
few	TRBV4-3	.	TRBJ2-3	CASSQQGLRTDTQYF	TGCGCCAGCAGCCAACAGGGACTTCGCACAGATACGCAGTATTTT
.	TRBV4-3	.	TRBJ1-2	CASSRGQSNYGYTF	TGCGCCAGCAGCCGTGGGCAGAGCAACTATGGCTACACCTTC
.	TRBV12-5	TRBD1	TRBJ2-5	CASGLGQGETQYF	TGTGCTAGTGGTTTGGGACAGGGAGAGACCCAGTACTTC